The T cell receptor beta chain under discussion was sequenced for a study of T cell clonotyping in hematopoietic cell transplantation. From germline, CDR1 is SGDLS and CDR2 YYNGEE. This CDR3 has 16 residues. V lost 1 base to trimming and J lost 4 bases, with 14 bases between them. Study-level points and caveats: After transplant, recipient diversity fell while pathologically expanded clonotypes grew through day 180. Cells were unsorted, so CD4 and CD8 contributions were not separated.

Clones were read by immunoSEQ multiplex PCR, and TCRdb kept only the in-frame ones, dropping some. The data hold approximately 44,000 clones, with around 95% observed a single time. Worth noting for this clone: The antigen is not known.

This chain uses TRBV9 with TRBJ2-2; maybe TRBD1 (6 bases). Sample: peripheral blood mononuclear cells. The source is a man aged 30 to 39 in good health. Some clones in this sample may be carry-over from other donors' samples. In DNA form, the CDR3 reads TGTGCCAGCAGCGTATCAGTGACAGGAAGCACCGGGGAGCTGTTTTTT. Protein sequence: CASSVSVTGSTGELFF.